This is a list of T cell receptor beta chains from one sample in a study of regulatory T cells in long-lasting Graves disease. TCRdb re-called the multiplex PCR reads through MiXCR, storing one row per CDR3 protein. The repertoire has around 400,000 distinct CDR3 sequences, 23% of them found once; the top ten carry about a quarter. This specimen consisted of peripheral blood mononuclear cells (PBMCs), obtained when the disease was refractory, from a patient treated with antithyroid drugs. Receptors originate from a female donor with Graves disease. CDR3s include the opening cysteine and the closing phenylalanine or tryptophan.

v_call	j_call	cdr3_aa
TRBV5-1	TRBJ1-4	CASSLTGTGSEKLFF
TRBV20-1	TRBJ2-5	CSAREGGGVRETQYF
TRBV19	TRBJ1-3	CASTLGQGDSGNTIYF
TRBV27	TRBJ2-7	CASSFPGLAGEQYF
TRBV24-1	TRBJ2-7	CATSVTGAEQYF
TRBV24-1	TRBJ2-1	CATSDSGSGYNEQFF
TRBV20-1	TRBJ2-5	CSADPGTSGRPQETQYF
TRBV3-1	-	CASSHYLGGQETQYF
TRBV28	TRBJ1-1	CASHAGRDTEAFF
TRBV11-2	TRBJ1-2	CASSLGRTANYGYTF
TRBV7-9	TRBJ2-7	CASSFGTGIYEQYF
TRBV5-1	-	CASSLGNLARDYEQYF
TRBV9	TRBJ2-3	CASSSQGAGGPTDTQYF
TRBV6-5	TRBJ2-7	CASSSTLQSHEQYF
TRBV11-2	TRBJ1-1	CASSLEWGEAFF
TRBV6-1	TRBJ2-7	CASSEYLERGQGAFEQYF
TRBV6-1	TRBJ1-5	CASSEASGTYQHF
TRBV5-1	TRBJ2-1	CASSSFNSGRGNEQFF
TRBV12-3/TRBV12-4	TRBJ1-1	CASSLSWWQKERTEAFF
TRBV5-1	TRBJ1-2	CASSSRDGYGYTF
TRBV19	TRBJ1-2	CASTYAGHNNCGYTF
TRBV30	TRBJ2-7	CAWSSGGEQYF
TRBV28	TRBJ2-7	CASSPHPPLGPSSYEQYF
TRBV15	TRBJ1-3	CATSREFSGNTIYF
TRBV28	TRBJ1-5	CASSGPGQGYQPQHF
TRBV28	TRBJ1-2	CASSLIGQITYGYTF
TRBV6-5	TRBJ1-2	CASSYSIFVRASPVF
TRBV19	TRBJ2-2	CASRPLAGDTGELFF
TRBV7-8	TRBJ1-2	CASSMTPQPNYGYTF
TRBV10-3	TRBJ1-1	CAISESRGNTEAFF
TRBV12-3/TRBV12-4	TRBJ2-1	CASSPTGPPYNEQFF
TRBV4-1	TRBJ2-7	CASSQGLIPGYEQYF
TRBV11-2	TRBJ2-3	CASSLGHGGGPRDTQYF
TRBV6-1	TRBJ2-7	CASSTVSGGGYEQYF
TRBV28	TRBJ1-2	CASSSQRTGDVGYTF
TRBV19	TRBJ1-1	CASRGAGMAEAFF
TRBV7-2	TRBJ1-2	CASSLARGDDYGYTF
TRBV19	TRBJ1-2	CASKRGTAGYTF
TRBV6-9	TRBJ2-4	CASSYVWREKSSAAKNIQYF
TRBV20-1	TRBJ2-7	CSAPGERESDEQYF
TRBV19	TRBJ1-1	CASSPLRPNTEAFF
TRBV29-1	TRBJ2-7	CSVHRGAAREQYF
TRBV5-1	TRBJ2-1	CASSWGLLAGVGHEQFF
TRBV5-1	TRBJ2-1	CASRPGHLGNEQFF
TRBV28	TRBJ2-2	CASSSAGVAGELFF
TRBV18	TRBJ2-2	CASSPTPSGSANTGELFF
TRBV6-1	TRBJ1-1	CASSGPFGRQWGDTEAFF
TRBV28	TRBJ2-7	CASSFARTYEQYF
TRBV27	TRBJ1-2	CASSFGRNYGYTF
TRBV7-9	TRBJ2-4	CASSSDAQGWQYF
TRBV5-1	TRBJ1-3	CASSSGTFRNTIYF
TRBV6-5	TRBJ1-1	CASSFFSRDRKNTEAFF